Below are 27 T cell receptor beta chains sequenced from a single sample in a study of healthy donors' naive CD4 and CD8 T cells. Each TCR library used roughly 510 ng of total RNA and a linear amplification protocol. TCRdb ran MiXCR on the reads and lists one entry per CDR3 protein. The sample contains some 190,000 distinct CDR3 sequences, 74% of which appear only once. The specimen was naive CD4+ and CD8+ T cells sorted from blood, pooled from several donors. These receptors were obtained from a pool of human donors in good health; the sample pools cells from several healthy donors.

The CDR3 coding sequence is TGTGCCAGCAGTTACTCGAGAGGGCACCCTGAAGCTTTCTTT. Amino acids: CASSYSRGHPEAFF. The V gene is TRBV6-5, the J gene TRBJ1-1, with D unresolved. The V gene's germline CDR1 is MNHEY and CDR2 SVGAGI. V lost 0 bases and J 6 bases, leaving 11 bases between the germline ends. CDR3 size: 14 residues.

V gene TRBV13 combines with J gene TRBJ2-7; possible D gene TRBD1, 5 bases. CDR1 and CDR2 from the germline V gene are PRHDT and FYEKMQ (reference sequence). The CDR3 is 16 residues long. Trimming removed 4 bases at V and 2 bases at J, with 18 bases between. CDR3: CASSSPLGVRTYEQYF. CDR3 sequence (DNA): TGTGCCAGCAGCTCTCCATTAGGGGTCAGAACCTACGAGCAGTACTTC.

The genes are TRBV11-2 and TRBJ2-3; no firm D call. The ends were cut back, 5 bases at V and 3 bases at J, with 15 bases in the middle. CDR1 and CDR2 from the germline V gene are SGHAT and FQNNGV. This CDR3 is 15 amino acids long. The CDR3 nucleotides are TGTGCCAGCAGCCCTCGGCTGGCAGAGACAGATACGCAGTATTTT. Its protein is CASSPRLAETDTQYF.

This chain connects TRBV29-1 to TRBJ2-5; D not resolved. Germline V gene sequence: CDR1 SQVTM, CDR2 ANQGSEA. The CDR3 extends over 12 amino acids. V was pared by 5 bases and J by 0 bases, with 7 bases between. CDR3 loop: CSVRSYQETQYF. CDR3 DNA: TGCAGCGTTCGCTCTTACCAAGAGACCCAGTACTTC.

Comment on this clonotype: Germline and junction disagree at one end, which may indicate a read error. This sequence joins TRBV10-3 and TRBJ2-1; D is possibly TRBD1 (6 bases). In germline, CDR1 is ENHRY, CDR2 SYGVKD. This CDR3 contains 12 residues. The DNA for the CDR3 is TGTGCCATCAGTGACCAGGGGAATGAGCAGTTCTTT. Encoded protein: CAISDQGNEQFF.

The V gene is TRBV27, the J gene TRBJ1-1; D call uncertain. The CDR3 extends over 14 amino acids. The V end lost 2 bases, the J end lost 0 bases, and 7 bases lay between the germline ends. From germline, CDR1 is MNHEY and CDR2 SMNVEV (reference sequence). The CDR3 coding sequence is TGTGCCAGCAGTTTAAGTCAGATGAACACTGAAGCTTTCTTT. Its protein is CASSLSQMNTEAFF.

This clonotype was observed a single time. V gene TRBV4-1 combines with J gene TRBJ2-1, with TRBD2 matching 14 bases. Germline V gene lookup returns CDR1 MGHRA and CDR2 YSYEKL. J gave up 9 bases and V 4 bases, and 5 bases lay outside the gene matches. The CDR3 spans 15 residues. CDR3 DNA sequence: TGCGCCAGCAGCCCAGGACTAGCGGGAGGTAGTGAGCAGTTCTTC. Encoded protein: CASSPGLAGGSEQFF.

This clonotype turned up a few times. CDR3 DNA: TGTGCCAGCAGTTTATCCACAGGGAGTACAGATACGCAGTATTTT. Protein product: CASSLSTGSTDTQYF. This chain joins TRBV27 and TRBJ2-3; maybe TRBD1 (6 bases). The CDR3 extends over 15 amino acids. Per the germline V gene, CDR1 is MNHEY and CDR2 is SMNVEV (reference sequence). V was trimmed by 0 bases and J by 3 bases, leaving 10 bases between them.

This clonotype turned up a few times. The chain links TRBV6-2 or TRBV6-3 to TRBJ1-2, with D uncertain. Looked up from germline, CDR1 is MNHEY and CDR2 is SVGEGT. This CDR3 is built from 13 residues. V lost 5 bases and J lost 4, with 11 bases in between. The CDR3 spells CASSPAEFYGYTF. In DNA form, the CDR3 reads TGTGCCAGCAGTCCTGCAGAGTTCTATGGCTACACCTTC.

The DNA of the CDR3 is TGCGCCAGCAGCTTGGCCACAGGGTACACTGAAGCTTTCTTT. Its translation is CASSLATGYTEAFF. The rearrangement joins TRBV5-1 to TRBJ1-1; D possibly corresponds to TRBD1 (6 bases). V shed 0 bases and J shed 3 bases, with 9 bases lying between them. The germline V gene encodes CDR1 SGHRS and CDR2 YFSETQ. This CDR3 has 14 amino acids.

The chain links TRBV20-1 to TRBJ2-1; the match to TRBD2 covers 7 bases. The trim removed 1 base at V and 4 bases at J, leaving 10 bases unmatched. CDR3 length equals 16 residues. The germline CDR1 and CDR2 sequences are DFQATT and SNEGSKA (reference sequence). The CDR3 region has the DNA TGCAGTGCTAGAGCCCAAGCGGTGGGAGGGTACAATGAGCAGTTCTTC. As protein: CSARAQAVGGYNEQFF.

This clonotype appeared a few times. The chain has TRBV29-1 and TRBJ2-2; no reliable D call. CDR3 length: 13 residues. Germline V gene lookup returns CDR1 SQVTM and CDR2 ANQGSEA. The germline V and J ends were trimmed by 6 bases and 0 bases, with 8 bases remaining between them. The CDR3 DNA sequence: TGCAGCGTCCTCATCCCGAACACCGGGGAGCTGTTTTTT. Translating gives CSVLIPNTGELFF.

This chain uses TRBV29-1 with TRBJ2-5; TRBD2 aligns across 8 bases. Germline V lookup: CDR1 SQVTM, CDR2 ANQGSEA. The CDR3 runs 13 residues. The CDR3 nucleotides read TGCGCCCGTCCGGGACTAGATCAAGAGACCCAGTACTTC. Encoded protein: CARPGLDQETQYF.

CDR3 bases: TGTGCCAGCTCCATCGGGGTGAACACTGAAGCTTTCTTT. Protein: CASSIGVNTEAFF. V usage is TRBV27 and J usage is TRBJ1-1, with D uncertain. With 8 bases removed from V and 0 bases from J, the gap between germline ends came to 10 bases. Per the germline V gene, CDR1 is MNHEY and CDR2 is SMNVEV (reference sequence). The CDR3 totals 13 residues.

DNA of the CDR3: TGCAGCGTAAACGGACAGGCAGGGGCTATTCAGTACTTC. Protein sequence: CSVNGQAGAIQYF. The V gene is TRBV29-1, the J gene TRBJ2-4, with TRBD1 matching over 7 bases. The CDR3 has 13 amino acids. The germline gives CDR1 SQVTM, CDR2 ANQGSEA. Germline trimming cut 6 bases from V and 10 bases from J; bases unmatched to any gene: 12.

The CDR3 DNA sequence: TGTGCCTGGGCCTCAACACCAGGGTCCGGGACCCAGTACTTC. Translated, it gives CAWASTPGSGTQYF. The chain links TRBV30 to TRBJ2-5; tentatively, D is TRBD1 (5 bases). Germline CDR1 GTSNPN, CDR2 SVGIG (reference sequence). V lost 5 bases to trimming and J lost 7 bases, with 20 bases between them. CDR3 size: 14 residues.

The table lists this clonotype with a few counts. The chain links TRBV15 to TRBJ1-2, with TRBD1 as a possible D gene (6 bases). Germline V CDR1 and CDR2: LNHNV, YYDKDF (reference sequence). With 0 bases removed from V and 6 bases from J, the gap between germline ends came to 14 bases. This CDR3 is built from 15 residues. In DNA, the CDR3 is TGTGCCACCAGCAGAGATTTCGGGGGCGCGGATGGCTACACCTTC. Translating it yields CATSRDFGGADGYTF.

The chain combines TRBV6-5 with TRBJ2-1; D not resolved. Germline V gene data show CDR1 as MNHEY and CDR2 as SVGAGI. V was trimmed by 3 bases and J by 3 bases, leaving 9 bases between them. The CDR3 is 14 amino acids. As DNA, the CDR3 is TGTGCCAGCAGTTATTCAAAGGGCTACAATGAGCAGTTCTTC. Translation gives CASSYSKGYNEQFF.

The chain joins TRBV29-1 to TRBJ1-1, with D maybe TRBD1 (6 bases). This CDR3 is 13 amino acids long. Per germline, CDR1 SQVTM and CDR2 ANQGSEA. Trimming stripped 6 bases from V and 4 bases from J, with 15 bases between. The DNA for the CDR3 is TGCAGCGTGGCGACAGGATGGGGCACTGAAGCTTTCTTT. This sequence encodes CSVATGWGTEAFF.

This clonotype has a handful of counts. The rearrangement uses TRBV27 and TRBJ2-7; D ambiguous. V dropped 0 bases and J dropped 6 bases, with 15 bases sitting between them. The CDR3 length is 15 residues. Per germline, CDR1 MNHEY and CDR2 SMNVEV (reference sequence). CDR3 coding DNA: TGTGCCAGCAGTTTATCCCCCGGATTGTCCCGCGAGCAGTACTTC. This sequence encodes CASSLSPGLSREQYF.

The chain carries TRBV19 and TRBJ2-3, with TRBD2 identical over 12 bases. The CDR3 is made up of 15 amino acids. The germline gives CDR1 LNHDA, CDR2 SQIVND (reference sequence). The junction had 7 bases not matched to a gene; V was cut back by 5 bases and J by 7 bases. In nucleotides, the CDR3 is TGTGCCAGTAGTGACCTAGCGGGAGGGCCGAATACGCAGTATTTT. Amino acids: CASSDLAGGPNTQYF.

The chain has TRBV27 and TRBJ2-7; D perhaps matches TRBD1 (5 bases). V dropped 2 bases and J dropped 5 bases, with 13 bases sitting between them. The CDR3 spans 14 residues. Germline V gene data show CDR1 as MNHEY and CDR2 as SMNVEV (reference sequence). CDR3 loop: CASSLSPGPNEQYF. CDR3 nucleotides: TGTGCCAGCAGTTTAAGCCCAGGGCCCAACGAGCAGTACTTC.

The V call is TRBV5-1, the J call TRBJ2-7, with unresolved D. The CDR3 is made up of 14 amino acids. The germline V gene has CDR1 SGHRS and CDR2 YFSETQ. V lost 0 bases and J 0 bases, leaving 7 bases between the germline ends. In DNA form, the CDR3 reads TGCGCCAGCAGCTTGGCCGAGCTCTCCTACGAGCAGTACTTC. Amino acid sequence: CASSLAELSYEQYF.

This clonotype came up a few times. The genes are TRBV6-6 and TRBJ1-5, with D maybe TRBD1 (6 bases). The CDR3 covers 16 residues. Deletions cut 4 bases from V and 7 bases from J, with 20 bases between. Germline lookup yields CDR1 MNHNY and CDR2 SVGAGI (reference sequence). In DNA form, the CDR3 reads TGTGCCAGCAGTTCCTCCGGGGGGCCAGGAAACCAGCCCCAGCATTTT. It encodes CASSSSGGPGNQPQHF.

This chain connects TRBV5-6 to TRBJ2-1, with 7 bases that match TRBD1. The J call may be incorrect, as the DNA end agrees better with TRBJ2-7. Germline V gene sequence: CDR1 SGHDT, CDR2 YYEEEE. This CDR3 is 15 amino acids long. CDR3 sequence: CASSWETGISYEQYF. The CDR3 DNA follows: TGTGCCAGCAGCTGGGAGACAGGGATCTCCTACGAGCAGTACTTC.

The V call is TRBV29-1, the J call TRBJ1-1; 11 nucleotides match TRBD1. V shed 6 bases and J 7 bases; nucleotides not matched to a gene: 4. Germline CDR1 and CDR2: SQVTM and ANQGSEA. The CDR3 spans 12 residues. CDR3 protein: CSVWDRGIEAFF. DNA for the CDR3: TGCAGCGTCTGGGACAGGGGGATTGAAGCTTTCTTT.

A single count supports this clonotype. The chain recombines TRBV6-2 or TRBV6-3 with TRBJ2-7; D gene uncertain. V lost 2 bases to trimming and J lost 4 bases, with 6 bases between them. This CDR3 is 12 amino acids long. Germline CDR1 MNHEY, CDR2 SVGEGT. In DNA form, the CDR3 reads TGTGCCAGCAGTTACCGGCTTTACGAGCAGTACTTC. Translation gives CASSYRLYEQYF.